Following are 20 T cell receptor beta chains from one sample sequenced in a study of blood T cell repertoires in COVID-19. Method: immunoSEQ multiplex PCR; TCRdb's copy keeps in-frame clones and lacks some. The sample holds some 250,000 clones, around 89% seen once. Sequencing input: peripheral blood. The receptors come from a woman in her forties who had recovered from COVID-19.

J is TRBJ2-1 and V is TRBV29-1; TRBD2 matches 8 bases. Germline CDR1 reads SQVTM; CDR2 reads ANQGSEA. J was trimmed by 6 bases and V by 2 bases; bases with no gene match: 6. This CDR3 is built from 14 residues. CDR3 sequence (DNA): TGCAGCGTTGAATCAGCGGGAGAGGTCAATGAGCAGTTCTTC. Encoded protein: CSVESAGEVNEQFF.

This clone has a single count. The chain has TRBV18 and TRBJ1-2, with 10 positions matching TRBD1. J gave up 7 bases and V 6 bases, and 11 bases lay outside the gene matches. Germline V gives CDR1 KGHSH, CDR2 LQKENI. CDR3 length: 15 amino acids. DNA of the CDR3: TGTGCCAGCTCCCAACCCTGGGGGACAGGGGCTGGCTACACCTTC. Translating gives CASSQPWGTGAGYTF. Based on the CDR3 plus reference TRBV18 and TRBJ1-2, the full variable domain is NAGVMQNPRHLVRRRGQEARLRCSPMKGHSHVYWYRQLPEEGLKFMVYLQKENIIDESGMPKERFSAEFPKEGPSILRIQQVVRGDSAAYFCASSQPWGTGAGYTFGSGTRLTVV.

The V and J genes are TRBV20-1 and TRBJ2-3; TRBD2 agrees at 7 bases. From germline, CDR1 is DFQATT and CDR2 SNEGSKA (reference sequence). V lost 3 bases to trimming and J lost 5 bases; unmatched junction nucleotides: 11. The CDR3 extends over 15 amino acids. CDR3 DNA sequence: TGCAGTGCTAGTGGGCGGGAGCGGGGTAGAGATACGCAGTATTTT. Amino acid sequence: CSASGRERGRDTQYF.

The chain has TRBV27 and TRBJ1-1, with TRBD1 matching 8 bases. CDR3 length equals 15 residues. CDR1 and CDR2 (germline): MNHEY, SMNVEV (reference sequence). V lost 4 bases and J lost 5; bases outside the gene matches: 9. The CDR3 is CASSSRQGRRTEAFF. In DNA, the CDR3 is TGTGCCAGCAGTTCCCGACAGGGGCGGAGGACTGAAGCTTTCTTT.

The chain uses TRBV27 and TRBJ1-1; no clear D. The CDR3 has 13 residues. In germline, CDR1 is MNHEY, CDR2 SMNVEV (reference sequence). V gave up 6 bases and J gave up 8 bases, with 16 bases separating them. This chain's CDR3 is CASSPPTSAEAFF. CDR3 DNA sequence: TGTGCCAGCAGCCCCCCGACATCGGCGGAAGCTTTCTTT.

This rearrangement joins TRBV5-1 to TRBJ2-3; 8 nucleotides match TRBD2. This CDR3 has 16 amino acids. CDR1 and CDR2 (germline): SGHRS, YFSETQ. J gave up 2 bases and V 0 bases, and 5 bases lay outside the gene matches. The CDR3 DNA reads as TGCGCCAGCAGCTTGGTTGGGACTAGGTCCACAGATACGCAGTATTTT. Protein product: CASSLVGTRSTDTQYF.

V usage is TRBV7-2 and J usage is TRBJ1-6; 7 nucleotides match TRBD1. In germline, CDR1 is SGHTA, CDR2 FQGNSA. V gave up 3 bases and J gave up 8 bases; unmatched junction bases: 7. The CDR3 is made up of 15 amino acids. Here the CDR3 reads CASSFNGQAYSPLHF. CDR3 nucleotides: TGTGCCAGCAGCTTCAACGGACAGGCCTATTCACCCCTCCACTTT.

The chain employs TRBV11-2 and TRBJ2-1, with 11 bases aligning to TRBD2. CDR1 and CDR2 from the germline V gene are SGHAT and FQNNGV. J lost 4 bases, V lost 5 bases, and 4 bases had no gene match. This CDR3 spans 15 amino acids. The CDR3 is CASSQGLAAYNEQFF. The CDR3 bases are TGTGCCAGCAGCCAGGGACTAGCGGCGTACAATGAGCAGTTCTTC.

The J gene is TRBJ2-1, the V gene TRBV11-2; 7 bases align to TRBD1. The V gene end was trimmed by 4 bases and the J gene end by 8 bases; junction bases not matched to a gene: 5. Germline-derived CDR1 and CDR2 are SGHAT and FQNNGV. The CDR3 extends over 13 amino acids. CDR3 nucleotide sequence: TGTGCCAGCAGCTGGGACAGTGGGGATGAGCAGTTCTTC. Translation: CASSWDSGDEQFF.

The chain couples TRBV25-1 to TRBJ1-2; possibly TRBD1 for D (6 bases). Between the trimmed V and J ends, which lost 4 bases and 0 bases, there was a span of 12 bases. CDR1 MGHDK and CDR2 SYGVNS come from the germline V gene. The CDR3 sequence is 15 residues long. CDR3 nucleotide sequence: TGTGCCAGCAGTGCCCGACAGGCACCTAACTATGGCTACACCTTC. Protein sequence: CASSARQAPNYGYTF.

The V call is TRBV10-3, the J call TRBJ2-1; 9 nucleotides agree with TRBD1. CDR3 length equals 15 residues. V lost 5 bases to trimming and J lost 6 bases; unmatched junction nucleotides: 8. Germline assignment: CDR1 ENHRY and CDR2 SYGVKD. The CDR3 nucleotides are TGTGCCATCAGTAGAGTCCCGGGACAGGGCAATGAGCAGTTCTTC. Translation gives CAISRVPGQGNEQFF.

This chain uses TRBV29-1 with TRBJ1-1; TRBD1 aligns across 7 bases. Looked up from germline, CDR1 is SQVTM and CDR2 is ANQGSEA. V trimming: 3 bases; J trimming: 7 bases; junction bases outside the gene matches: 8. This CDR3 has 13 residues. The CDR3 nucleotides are TGCAGCGTTGACGGGGCAGGGGGGATTGAAGCTTTCTTT. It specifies CSVDGAGGIEAFF.

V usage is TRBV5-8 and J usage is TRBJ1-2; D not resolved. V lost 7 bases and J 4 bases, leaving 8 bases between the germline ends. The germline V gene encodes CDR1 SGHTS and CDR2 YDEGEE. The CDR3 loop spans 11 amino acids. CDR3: CASGTGYGYTF. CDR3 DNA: TGTGCCAGCGGAACGGGCTATGGCTACACCTTC.

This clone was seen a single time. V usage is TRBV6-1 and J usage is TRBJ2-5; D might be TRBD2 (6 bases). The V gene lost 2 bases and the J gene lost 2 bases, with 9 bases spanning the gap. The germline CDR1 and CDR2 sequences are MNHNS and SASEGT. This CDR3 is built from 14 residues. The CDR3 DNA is TGTGCCAGCAGTGAATTTGGAGGGCAAGAGACCCAGTACTTC. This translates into CASSEFGGQETQYF.

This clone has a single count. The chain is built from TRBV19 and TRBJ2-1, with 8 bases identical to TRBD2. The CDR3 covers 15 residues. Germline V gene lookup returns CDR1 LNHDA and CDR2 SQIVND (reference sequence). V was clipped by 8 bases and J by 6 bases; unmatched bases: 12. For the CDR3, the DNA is TGTGCCAGTGCTCTTGTAGCGGGGTTTCTCAATGAGCAGTTCTTC. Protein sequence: CASALVAGFLNEQFF.

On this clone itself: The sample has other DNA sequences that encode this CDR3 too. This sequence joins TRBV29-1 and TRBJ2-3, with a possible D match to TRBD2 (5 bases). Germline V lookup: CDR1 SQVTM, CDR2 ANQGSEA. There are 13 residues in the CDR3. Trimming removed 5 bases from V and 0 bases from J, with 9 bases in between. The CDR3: CSVRTGSTDTQYF. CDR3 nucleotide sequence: TGCAGCGTTCGGACGGGGAGCACAGATACGCAGTATTTT.

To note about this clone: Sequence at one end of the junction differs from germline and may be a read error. CDR3 in amino acids: CARSAHGPRGGGGQYF. The CDR3 region has the DNA TGTGCCCGCAGCGCCCACGGGCCGCGGGGGGGAGGGGGGCAGTACTTC. The V call is TRBV9, the J call TRBJ2-7, with 9 bases matching TRBD2. This CDR3 spans 16 amino acids. Germline lookup yields CDR1 SGDLS and CDR2 YYNGEE.

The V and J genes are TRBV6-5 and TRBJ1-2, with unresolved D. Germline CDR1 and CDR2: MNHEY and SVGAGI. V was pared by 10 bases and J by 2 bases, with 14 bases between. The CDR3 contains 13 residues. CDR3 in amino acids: CANSEQTNYGYTF. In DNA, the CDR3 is TGTGCCAACTCTGAACAGACGAACTATGGCTACACCTTC.

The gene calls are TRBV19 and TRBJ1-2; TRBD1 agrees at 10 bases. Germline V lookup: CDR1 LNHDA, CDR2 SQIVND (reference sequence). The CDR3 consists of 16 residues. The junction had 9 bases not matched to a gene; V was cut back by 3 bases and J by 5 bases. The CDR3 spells CASSIAPDRGGYGYTF. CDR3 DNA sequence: TGTGCCAGTAGTATTGCCCCGGACAGGGGGGGGTATGGCTACACCTTC.

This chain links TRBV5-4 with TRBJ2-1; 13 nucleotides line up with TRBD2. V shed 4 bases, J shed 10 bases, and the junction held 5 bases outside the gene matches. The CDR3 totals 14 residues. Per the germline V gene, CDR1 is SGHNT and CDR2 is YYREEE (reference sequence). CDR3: CASSLGLAGNEQFF. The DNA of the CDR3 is TGTGCCAGCAGCCTGGGACTAGCGGGAAACGAGCAGTTCTTC.